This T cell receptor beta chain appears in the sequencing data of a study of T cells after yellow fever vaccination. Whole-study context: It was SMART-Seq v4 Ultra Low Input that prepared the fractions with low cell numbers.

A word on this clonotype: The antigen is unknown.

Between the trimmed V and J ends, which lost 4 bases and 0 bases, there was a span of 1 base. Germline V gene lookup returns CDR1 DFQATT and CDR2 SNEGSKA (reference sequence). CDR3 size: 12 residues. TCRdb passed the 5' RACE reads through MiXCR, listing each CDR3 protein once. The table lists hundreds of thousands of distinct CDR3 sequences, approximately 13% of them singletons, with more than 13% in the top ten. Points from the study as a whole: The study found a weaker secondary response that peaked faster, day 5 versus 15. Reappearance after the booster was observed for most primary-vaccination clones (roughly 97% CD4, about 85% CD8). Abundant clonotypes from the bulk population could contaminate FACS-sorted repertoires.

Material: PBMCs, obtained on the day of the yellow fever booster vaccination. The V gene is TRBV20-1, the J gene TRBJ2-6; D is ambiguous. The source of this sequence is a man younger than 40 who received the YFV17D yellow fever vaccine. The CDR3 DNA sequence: TGCAGTGCTAACTCTGGGGCCAACGTCCTGACTTTC. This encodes CSANSGANVLTF.